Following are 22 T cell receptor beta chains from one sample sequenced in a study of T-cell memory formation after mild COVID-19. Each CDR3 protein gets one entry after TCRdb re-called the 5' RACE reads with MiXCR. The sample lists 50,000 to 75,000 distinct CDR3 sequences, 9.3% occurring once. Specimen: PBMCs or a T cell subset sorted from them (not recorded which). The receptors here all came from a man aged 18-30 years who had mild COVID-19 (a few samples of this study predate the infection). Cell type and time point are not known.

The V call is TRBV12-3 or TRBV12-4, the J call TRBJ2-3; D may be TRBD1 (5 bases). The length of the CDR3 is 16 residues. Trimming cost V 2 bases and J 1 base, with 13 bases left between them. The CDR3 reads CASSLRRGAGTDTQYF. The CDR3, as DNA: TGTGCCAGCAGTTTACGTAGGGGCGCGGGCACAGATACGCAGTATTTT.

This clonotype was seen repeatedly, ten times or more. The CDR3 protein is CASSGLAGGRPSTASYEQYF. As DNA, the CDR3 is TGTGCCAGCAGCGGACTAGCGGGGGGGCGACCCTCTACCGCCTCCTACGAGCAGTACTTC. The V gene is TRBV7-2, the J gene TRBJ2-7, with 15 bases fitting TRBD2. Trimming at V came to 5 bases and at J to 0 bases, leaving 14 bases not matched to a gene. Germline CDR1 reads SGHTA; CDR2 reads FQGNSA. This CDR3 has 20 amino acids.

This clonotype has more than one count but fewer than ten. The CDR3 sequence: CASSPGLSNSPLHF. The CDR3 bases are TGTGCCAGCAGTCCGGGTCTTTCGAATTCACCCCTCCACTTT. The chain couples TRBV9 to TRBJ1-6; D is unclear. The CDR3 extends over 14 amino acids. The germline V and J ends were trimmed by 5 bases and 7 bases, with 13 bases remaining between them. Germline assignment: CDR1 SGDLS and CDR2 YYNGEE.

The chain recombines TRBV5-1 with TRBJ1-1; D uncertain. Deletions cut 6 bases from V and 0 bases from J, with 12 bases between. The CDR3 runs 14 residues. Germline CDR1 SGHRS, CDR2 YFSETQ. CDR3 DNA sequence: TGCGCCAGCACCTCCGGGAGCATGAACACTGAAGCTTTCTTT. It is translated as CASTSGSMNTEAFF.

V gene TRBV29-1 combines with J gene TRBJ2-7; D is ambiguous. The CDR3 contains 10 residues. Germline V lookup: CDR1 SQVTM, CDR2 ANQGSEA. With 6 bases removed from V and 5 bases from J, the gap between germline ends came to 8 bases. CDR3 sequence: CSVGGDEQYF. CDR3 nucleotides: TGCAGCGTCGGTGGGGACGAGCAGTACTTC.

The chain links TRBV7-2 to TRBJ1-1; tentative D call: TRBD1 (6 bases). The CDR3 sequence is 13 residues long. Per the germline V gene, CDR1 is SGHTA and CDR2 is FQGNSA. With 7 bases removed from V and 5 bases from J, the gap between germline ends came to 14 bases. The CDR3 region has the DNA TGTGCCAGCACCTTTCAGGGGCTGACTGAAGCTTTCTTT. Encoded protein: CASTFQGLTEAFF.

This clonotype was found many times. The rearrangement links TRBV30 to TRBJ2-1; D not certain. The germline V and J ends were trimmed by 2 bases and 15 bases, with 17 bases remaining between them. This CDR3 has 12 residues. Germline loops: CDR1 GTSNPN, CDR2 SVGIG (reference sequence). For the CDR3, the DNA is TGTGCCTGGAGTACGATTAATAGTATACTGTTCTTC. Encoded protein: CAWSTINSILFF. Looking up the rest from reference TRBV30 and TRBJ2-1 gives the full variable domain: SQTIHQWPATLVQPVGSPLSLECTVEGTSNPNLYWYRQAAGRGLQLLFYSVGIGQISSEVPQNLSASRPQDRQFILSSKKLLLSDSGFYLCAWSTINSILFFGPGTRLTVL.

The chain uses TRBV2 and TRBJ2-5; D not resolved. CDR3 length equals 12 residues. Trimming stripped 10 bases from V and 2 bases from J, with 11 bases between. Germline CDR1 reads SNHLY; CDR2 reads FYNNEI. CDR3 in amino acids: CATSLGQETQYF. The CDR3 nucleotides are TGTGCCACCTCCCTTGGACAAGAGACCCAGTACTTC. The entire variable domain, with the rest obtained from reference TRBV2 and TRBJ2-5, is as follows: EPEVTQTPSHQVTQMGQEVILRCVPISNHLYFYWYRQILGQKVEFLVSFYNNEISEKSEIFDDQFSVERPDGSNFTLKIRSTKLEDSAMYFCATSLGQETQYFGPGTRLLVL.

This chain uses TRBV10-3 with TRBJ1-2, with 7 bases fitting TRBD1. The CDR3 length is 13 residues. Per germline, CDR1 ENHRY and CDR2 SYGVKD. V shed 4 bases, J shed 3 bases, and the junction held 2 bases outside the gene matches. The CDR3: CAISVGQDYGYTF. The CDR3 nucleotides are TGTGCCATCAGTGTCGGACAGGACTATGGCTACACCTTC.

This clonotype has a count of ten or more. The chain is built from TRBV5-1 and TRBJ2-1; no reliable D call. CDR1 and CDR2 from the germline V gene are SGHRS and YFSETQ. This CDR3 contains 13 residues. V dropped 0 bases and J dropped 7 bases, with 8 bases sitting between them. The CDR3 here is CASSLVSQNEQFF. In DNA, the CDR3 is TGCGCCAGCAGCTTGGTTTCCCAAAATGAGCAGTTCTTC. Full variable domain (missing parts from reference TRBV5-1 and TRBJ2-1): KAGVTQTPRYLIKTRGQQVTLSCSPISGHRSVSWYQQTPGQGLQFLFEYFSETQRNKGNFPGRFSGRQFSNSRSEMNVSTLELGDSALYLCASSLVSQNEQFFGPGTRLTVL.

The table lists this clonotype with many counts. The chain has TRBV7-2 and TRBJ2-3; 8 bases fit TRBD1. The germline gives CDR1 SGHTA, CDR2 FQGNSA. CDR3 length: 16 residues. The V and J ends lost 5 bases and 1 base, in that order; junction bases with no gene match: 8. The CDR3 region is CASSAQGASRTDTQYF. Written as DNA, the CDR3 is TGTGCCAGCAGCGCGCAGGGGGCCAGCCGCACAGATACGCAGTATTTT. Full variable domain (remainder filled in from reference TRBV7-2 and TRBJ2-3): GAGVSQSPSNKVTEKGKDVELRCDPISGHTALYWYRQSLGQGLEFLIYFQGNSAPDKSGLPSDRFSAERTGGSVSTLTIQRTQQEDSAVYLCASSAQGASRTDTQYFGPGTRLTVL.

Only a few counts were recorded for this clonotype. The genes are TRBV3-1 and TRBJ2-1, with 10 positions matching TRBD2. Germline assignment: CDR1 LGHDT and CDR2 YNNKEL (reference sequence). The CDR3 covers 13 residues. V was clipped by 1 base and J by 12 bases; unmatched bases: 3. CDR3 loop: CASSQGLAGVQFF. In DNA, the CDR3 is TGTGCCAGCAGCCAAGGACTAGCGGGTGTGCAGTTCTTC.

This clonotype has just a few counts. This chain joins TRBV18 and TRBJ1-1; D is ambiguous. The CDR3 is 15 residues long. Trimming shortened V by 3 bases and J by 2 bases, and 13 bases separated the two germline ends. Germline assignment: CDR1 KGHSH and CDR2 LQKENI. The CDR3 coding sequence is TGTGCCAGCTCACCTCACCCCCCAGACAACACTGAAGCTTTCTTT. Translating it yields CASSPHPPDNTEAFF.

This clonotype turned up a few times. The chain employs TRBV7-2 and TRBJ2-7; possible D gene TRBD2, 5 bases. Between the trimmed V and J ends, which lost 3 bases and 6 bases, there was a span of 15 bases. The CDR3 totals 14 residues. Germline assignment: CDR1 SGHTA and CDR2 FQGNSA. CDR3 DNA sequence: TGTGCCAGCAGCTTGGCCGAATGGGGAGCCGAGCAGTACTTC. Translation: CASSLAEWGAEQYF.

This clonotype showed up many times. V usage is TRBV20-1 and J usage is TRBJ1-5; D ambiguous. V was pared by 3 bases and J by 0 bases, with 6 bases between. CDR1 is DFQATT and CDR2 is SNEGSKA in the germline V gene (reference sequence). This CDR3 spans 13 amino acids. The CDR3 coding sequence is TGCAGTGCTAGTCCGGATAGCAATCAGCCCCAGCATTTT. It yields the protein CSASPDSNQPQHF.

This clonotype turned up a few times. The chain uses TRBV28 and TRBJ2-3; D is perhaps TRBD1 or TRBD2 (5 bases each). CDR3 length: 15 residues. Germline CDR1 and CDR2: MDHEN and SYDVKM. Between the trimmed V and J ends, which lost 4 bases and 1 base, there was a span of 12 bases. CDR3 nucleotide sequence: TGTGCCAGCAGTTCCCTCGGGACGGGCACAGATACGCAGTATTTT. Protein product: CASSSLGTGTDTQYF.

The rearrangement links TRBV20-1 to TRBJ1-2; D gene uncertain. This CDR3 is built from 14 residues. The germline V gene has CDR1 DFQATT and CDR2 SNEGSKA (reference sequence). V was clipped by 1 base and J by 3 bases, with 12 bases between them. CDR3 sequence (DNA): TGCAGTGCTAGAGCCGGGTTTAGTCACTATGGCTACACCTTC. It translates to CSARAGFSHYGYTF.

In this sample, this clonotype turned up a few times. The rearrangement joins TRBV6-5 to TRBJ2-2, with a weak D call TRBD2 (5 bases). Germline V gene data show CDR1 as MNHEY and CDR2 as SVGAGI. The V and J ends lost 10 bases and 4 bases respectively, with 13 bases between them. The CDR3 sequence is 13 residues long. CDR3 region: CANYGRATGELFF. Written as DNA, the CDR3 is TGTGCCAATTATGGGAGAGCCACCGGGGAGCTGTTTTTT.

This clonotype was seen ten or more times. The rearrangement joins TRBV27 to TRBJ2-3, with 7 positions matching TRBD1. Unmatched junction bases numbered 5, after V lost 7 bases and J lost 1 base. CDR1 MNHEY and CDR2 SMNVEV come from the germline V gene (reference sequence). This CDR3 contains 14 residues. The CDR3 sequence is CASTRQGRTDTQYF. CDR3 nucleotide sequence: TGTGCCAGCACTAGACAGGGCCGCACAGATACGCAGTATTTT.

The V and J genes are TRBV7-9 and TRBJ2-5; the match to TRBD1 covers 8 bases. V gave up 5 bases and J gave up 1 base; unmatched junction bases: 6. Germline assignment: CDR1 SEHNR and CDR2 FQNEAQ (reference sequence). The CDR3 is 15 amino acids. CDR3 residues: CASSRRQGAQETQYF. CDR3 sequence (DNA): TGTGCCAGCAGCCGACGGCAGGGGGCCCAAGAGACCCAGTACTTC.

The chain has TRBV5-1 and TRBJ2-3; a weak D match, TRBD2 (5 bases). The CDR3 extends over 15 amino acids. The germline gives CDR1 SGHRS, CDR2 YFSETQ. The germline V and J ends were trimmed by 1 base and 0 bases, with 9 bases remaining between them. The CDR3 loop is CASSLPLASTDTQYF. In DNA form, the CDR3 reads TGCGCCAGCAGCTTGCCCCTAGCCAGCACAGATACGCAGTATTTT. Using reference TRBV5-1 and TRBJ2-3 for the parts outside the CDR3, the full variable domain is KAGVTQTPRYLIKTRGQQVTLSCSPISGHRSVSWYQQTPGQGLQFLFEYFSETQRNKGNFPGRFSGRQFSNSRSEMNVSTLELGDSALYLCASSLPLASTDTQYFGPGTRLTVL.

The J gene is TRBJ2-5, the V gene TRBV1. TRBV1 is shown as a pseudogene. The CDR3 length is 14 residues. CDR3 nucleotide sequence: TGCACCAGCAGCCACCGGAAGTCAAAAGAGACCCAGTACTTC. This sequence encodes CTSSHRKSKETQYF.